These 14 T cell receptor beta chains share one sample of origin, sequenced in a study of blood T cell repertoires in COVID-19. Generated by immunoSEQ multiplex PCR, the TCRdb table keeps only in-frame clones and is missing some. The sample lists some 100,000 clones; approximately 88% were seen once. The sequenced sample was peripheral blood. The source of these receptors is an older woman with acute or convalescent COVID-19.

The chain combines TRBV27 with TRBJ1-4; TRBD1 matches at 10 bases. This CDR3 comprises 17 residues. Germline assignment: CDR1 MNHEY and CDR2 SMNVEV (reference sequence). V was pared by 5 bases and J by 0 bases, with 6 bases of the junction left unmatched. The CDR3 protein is CASSPWTGGTTNEKLFF. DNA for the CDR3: TGTGCCAGCAGTCCCTGGACAGGGGGTACAACTAATGAAAAACTGTTTTTT.

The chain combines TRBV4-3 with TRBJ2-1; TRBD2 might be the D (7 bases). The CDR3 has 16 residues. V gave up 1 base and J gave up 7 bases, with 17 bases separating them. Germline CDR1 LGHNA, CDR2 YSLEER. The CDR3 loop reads CASSQGFRGAGNEQFF. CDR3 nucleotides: TGCGCCAGCAGCCAAGGGTTCCGGGGGGCGGGGAATGAGCAGTTCTTC.

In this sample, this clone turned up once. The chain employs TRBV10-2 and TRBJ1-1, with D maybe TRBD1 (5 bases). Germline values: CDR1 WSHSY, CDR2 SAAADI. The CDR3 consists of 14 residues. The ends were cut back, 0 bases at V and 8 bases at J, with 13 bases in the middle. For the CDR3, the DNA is TGCGCCAGCAGTGAGTCGTCTCCCCGGGGGGAAGCTTTCTTT. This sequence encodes CASSESSPRGEAFF.

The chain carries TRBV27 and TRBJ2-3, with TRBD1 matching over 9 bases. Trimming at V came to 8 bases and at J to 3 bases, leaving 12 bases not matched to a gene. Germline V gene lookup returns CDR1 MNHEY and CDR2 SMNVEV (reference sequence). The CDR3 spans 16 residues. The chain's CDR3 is CASERYPGTGTDTQYF. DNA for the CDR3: TGTGCCAGCGAGAGATACCCCGGGACAGGGACAGATACGCAGTATTTT.

CDR3: CASSVVPENTEAFF. Written as DNA, the CDR3 is TGTGCCAGCAGCGTAGTTCCAGAGAACACTGAAGCTTTCTTT. The rearrangement joins TRBV9 to TRBJ1-1; D remains ambiguous. The germline CDR1 and CDR2 sequences are SGDLS and YYNGEE. This CDR3 comprises 14 residues. Trimming took 0 bases from V and 1 from J, leaving 7 bases between them.

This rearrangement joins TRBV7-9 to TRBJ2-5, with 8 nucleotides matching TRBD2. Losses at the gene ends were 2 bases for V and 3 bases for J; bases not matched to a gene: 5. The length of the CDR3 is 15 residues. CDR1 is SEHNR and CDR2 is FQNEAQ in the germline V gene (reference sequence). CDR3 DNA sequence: TGTGCCAGCAGCTTAATGGGGACTAGGGAAGAGACCCAGTACTTC. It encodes CASSLMGTREETQYF.

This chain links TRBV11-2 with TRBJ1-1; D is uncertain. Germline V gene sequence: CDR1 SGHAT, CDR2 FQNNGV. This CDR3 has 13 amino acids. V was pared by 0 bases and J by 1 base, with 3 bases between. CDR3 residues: CASSLERNTEAFF. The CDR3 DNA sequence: TGTGCCAGCAGCTTAGAGAGGAACACTGAAGCTTTCTTT.

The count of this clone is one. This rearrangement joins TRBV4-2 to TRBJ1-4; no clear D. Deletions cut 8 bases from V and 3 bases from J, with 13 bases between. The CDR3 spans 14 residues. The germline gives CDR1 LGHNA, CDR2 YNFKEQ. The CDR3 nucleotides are TGTGCCAGCGGCCCCGGGGAGGCTAATGAAAAACTGTTTTTT. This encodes CASGPGEANEKLFF.

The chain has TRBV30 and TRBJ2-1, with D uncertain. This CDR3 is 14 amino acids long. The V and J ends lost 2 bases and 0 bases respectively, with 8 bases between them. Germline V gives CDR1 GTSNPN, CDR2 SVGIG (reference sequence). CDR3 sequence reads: CAWSMVGSYNEQFF. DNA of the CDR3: TGTGCCTGGAGTATGGTCGGCTCCTACAATGAGCAGTTCTTC.

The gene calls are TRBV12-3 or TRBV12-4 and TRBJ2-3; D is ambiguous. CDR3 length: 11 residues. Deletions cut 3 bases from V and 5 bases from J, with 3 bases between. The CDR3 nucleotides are TGTGCCAGCAGTTTCAAAGATACGCAGTATTTT. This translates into CASSFKDTQYF.

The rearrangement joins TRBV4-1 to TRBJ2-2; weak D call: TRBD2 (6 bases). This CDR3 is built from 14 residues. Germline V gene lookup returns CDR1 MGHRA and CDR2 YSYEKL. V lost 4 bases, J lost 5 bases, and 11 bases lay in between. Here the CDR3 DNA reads TGCGCCAGCAGCCCCGCCGGGGGAACCGGGGAGCTGTTTTTT. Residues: CASSPAGGTGELFF.

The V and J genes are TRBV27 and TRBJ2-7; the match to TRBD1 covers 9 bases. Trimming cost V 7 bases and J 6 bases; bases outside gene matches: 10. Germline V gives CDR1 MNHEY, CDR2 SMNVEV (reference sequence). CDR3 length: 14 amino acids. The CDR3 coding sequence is TGTGCCAGCACCCGCGGGGACAGGGAAAGCGAGCAGTACTTC. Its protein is CASTRGDRESEQYF.

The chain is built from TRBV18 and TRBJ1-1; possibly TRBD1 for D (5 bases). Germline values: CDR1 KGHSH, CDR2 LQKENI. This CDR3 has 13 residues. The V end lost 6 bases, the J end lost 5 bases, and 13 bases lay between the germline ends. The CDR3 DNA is TGTGCCAGCTCCTCAATGGGGGGTACTGAAGCTTTCTTT. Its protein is CASSSMGGTEAFF.

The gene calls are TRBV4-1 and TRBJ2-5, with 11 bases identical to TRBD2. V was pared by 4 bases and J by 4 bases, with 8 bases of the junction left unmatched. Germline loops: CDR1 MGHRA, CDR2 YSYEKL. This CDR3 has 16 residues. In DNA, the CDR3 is TGCGCCAGCAGCCGAGATAGCGGGGGGGGAAGAGAGACCCAGTACTTC. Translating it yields CASSRDSGGGRETQYF.